The entry below gives a single T cell receptor beta chain sequence along with its context. The antigen is unknown. The PCR made use of 60 Vbeta and 13 Jbeta primers. TCRdb's table, derived via immunoSEQ multiplex PCR, lists solely in-frame clones and lacks some. This sample's table reports fewer than 45,000 clones. This specimen belongs to a study of cytomegalovirus exposure and HLA in healthy donors. The germline CDR1 and CDR2 sequences are LNHDA and SQIVND (reference sequence). The CDR3 covers 16 residues. V was cut by 2 bases and J by 4 bases, with 14 bases left in between. Points from the study as a whole: When analyzed later, the rates of TCR association showed variation by HLA locus, with DRB1 the most and HLA-C the fewest. Several of the most significant clusters appeared, in a later analysis, to be linked to common viral pathogens. In a later analysis, a missense DCLRE1C variant was linked to TCR beta V- and J-gene trimming. Per a later analysis, HLA-associated TCR beta chains showed more clonal expansion than other, equally common TCR beta chains.

Sequenced sample: PBMCs. The TCR was taken from a man aged 35-49 years in good health and CMV-seropositive. This rearrangement joins TRBV19 to TRBJ1-4; D is possibly TRBD1 (6 bases). CDR3 bases: TGTGCCAGTAGTATAATAGGGGACACCGTTAATGAAAAACTGTTTTTT. This encodes CASSIIGDTVNEKLFF.